The next 10 T cell receptor beta chains were all read from a single sample in a study of T cells expressing NK-cell markers. TCRdb reprocessed the 5' RACE reads and reports one entry per CDR3 protein, with no DNA. Here the sample table reports under 500,000 distinct CDR3 sequences. The source material was blood T cells: a sorted CD56 or NKG2C T cell subset, CD4+ or CD8+ T cells, or bulk PBMC T cells (not recorded which). Source of these receptors: a woman between 18 and 75 years old in good health.

The CDR3 reads CASQANSYEQFF. This rearrangement joins TRBV6-6 to TRBJ2-1. This CDR3 contains 12 residues. CDR1 is MNHNY, CDR2 SVGAGI, per germline (reference sequence).

V gene TRBV12-3 or TRBV12-4 combines with J gene TRBJ2-1; absent DNA, TCRdb's TRBD1 call cannot be checked. The CDR3 totals 11 residues. The CDR3 loop is CASSPRTEQFF.

The genes are TRBV29-1 and TRBJ1-2; TCRdb calls TRBD1, which cannot be checked without DNA. The CDR3 sequence is 13 residues long. CDR1 and CDR2 (germline): SQVTM, ANQGSEA. CDR3 in amino acids: CSVEDRGWAGYTF. Drawing the rest from reference TRBV29-1 and TRBJ1-2, the complete variable domain is SAVISQKPSRDICQRGTSLTIQCQVDSQVTMMFWYRQQPGQSLTLIATANQGSEATYESGFVIDKFPISRPNLTFSTLTVSNMSPEDSSIYLCSVEDRGWAGYTFGSGTRLTVV.

The CDR3 protein is CASSPPHQNTIYF. The rearrangement links TRBV18 to TRBJ1-3. Germline V gene lookup returns CDR1 KGHSH and CDR2 LQKENI. The CDR3 is 13 residues long.

V and J are TRBV29-1 and TRBJ2-1; the TCRdb D gene call, TRBD2, has no DNA to confirm it. The CDR3 extends over 17 amino acids. Germline V gene lookup returns CDR1 SQVTM and CDR2 ANQGSEA. CDR3 residues: CSVRWTSGRSSYNEQFF.

The rearrangement uses TRBV20-1 and TRBJ2-5; TCRdb indicates TRBD1, and absent DNA this call remains unverified. The germline CDR1 and CDR2 sequences are DFQATT and SNEGSKA (reference sequence). This CDR3 is 15 amino acids long. The CDR3: CSAEDWGQGGTTQYF.

The genes are TRBV5-1 and TRBJ2-1; TCRdb selects TRBD2, and the lack of DNA leaves this call unchecked. Germline CDR1 SGHRS, CDR2 YFSETQ. The CDR3 consists of 15 residues. CDR3 in amino acids: CASRVAGVTLNEQFF.

This CDR3 reads CASSPDLARGTGELFF. The J gene is TRBJ2-2, the V gene TRBV18; the D call from TCRdb, TRBD2, cannot be confirmed without DNA. Germline loops: CDR1 KGHSH, CDR2 LQKENI. The CDR3 is made up of 16 amino acids.

This rearrangement joins TRBV29-1 to TRBJ2-1; TCRdb picks TRBD2, but there is no DNA to check that call. The CDR3 covers 13 residues. Germline CDR1 SQVTM, CDR2 ANQGSEA. The CDR3 loop is CSGGGLADNEQFF.

The chain is built from TRBV20-1 and TRBJ2-1; TCRdb names TRBD2, which stays unverified in the absence of DNA. Germline-derived CDR1 and CDR2 are DFQATT and SNEGSKA (reference sequence). This CDR3 spans 16 amino acids. The CDR3 reads CSAPAGLAGGFNEQFF.